A selection of T cell receptor beta chains follows, all from one sample in a study of T cell changes during pregnancy in multiple sclerosis. TCRdb keeps only in-frame clones here, not all; method: immunoSEQ multiplex PCR. This table has about 58,000 clones, just over 90% appearing once. The material sequenced was CD8+ T cells from peripheral blood mononuclear cells, taken in the second trimester of pregnancy. The receptors come from a female donor with multiple sclerosis, enrolled in a pregnancy study. Both conserved end residues are part of each CDR3. A D gene is named only where the DNA matches it firmly. The size field is filled for only some rows; it gives once, few, many or a size class.

>TRBV19|NA|TRBJ2-5|NA
CASSISLQETQYF
TGTGCCAGTAGTATTTCGTTACAAGAGACCCAGTACTTC
>TRBV30|NA|TRBJ2-5|TRBD2
CAWRYWDYSGETQYF
TGTGCCTGGAGGTATTGGGACTACTCGGGGGAGACCCAGTACTTC
>TRBV6-6|NA|TRBJ2-5|NA
CASSPDRETQYF
TGTGCCAGCAGCCCCGACAGAGAGACCCAGTACTTC
>TRBV6-1|NA|TRBJ1-1|TRBD1
CASDYRGGNTEAFF
TGTGCCAGCGACTACAGGGGTGGGAACACTGAAGCTTTCTTT
>TRBV2|NA|TRBJ1-5|TRBD1
CASSITFGTGLDQPQHF
TGTGCCAGCAGCATTACCTTCGGGACAGGGCTGGATCAGCCCCAGCATTTT
>TRBV5-4|NA|TRBJ1-4|NA
CASSLATDNEKLFF
TGTGCCAGCAGCTTAGCGACAGATAATGAAAAACTGTTTTTT
>TRBV9|NA|TRBJ2-3|NA
CASSVEGGPSSTDTQYF
TGTGCCAGCAGCGTAGAAGGAGGGCCATCTAGCACAGATACGCAGTATTTT
>TRBV7-9|NA|TRBJ2-7|TRBD2
CASSDGLAYEQYF
TGTGCCAGCAGCGATGGACTAGCCTACGAGCAGTACTTC
>TRBV5-4|NA|TRBJ2-7|NA
CASSLASGGSEQYF
TGTGCCAGCAGCTTGGCCAGCGGAGGCAGCGAGCAGTACTTC
>TRBV27|NA|TRBJ2-7|TRBD2
CASSFGTRGLYEQYF
TGTGCCAGCAGTTTCGGGACTAGGGGTTTGTACGAGCAGTACTTC
>TRBV5-1|NA|TRBJ2-1|NA
CASSLWADEQFF
TGCGCCAGCAGCTTGTGGGCCGATGAGCAGTTCTTC
>TRBV6-1|NA|TRBJ1-2|NA
CASSDIYGYTF
TGTGCCAGCAGTGACATCTATGGCTACACCTTC
>TRBV6-5|NA|TRBJ2-5|NA
CASTPGGETQYF
TGTGCCAGCACCCCCGGGGGTGAGACCCAGTACTTC
>TRBV15|NA|TRBJ2-7|NA
CATSRDPQRERSYEQYF
TGTGCCACCAGCAGAGATCCTCAGCGAGAGCGCTCCTACGAGCAGTACTTC
>TRBV13|NA|TRBJ2-3|TRBD2
CASSPGLAGTDTQYF
TGTGCCAGCAGCCCGGGACTAGCGGGGACAGATACGCAGTATTTT
>TRBV18|once|TRBJ2-3|NA
CASSPVGGTYTSTDTQYF
TGTGCCAGCTCACCGGTCGGCGGGACCTATACTAGCACAGATACGCAGTATTTT
>TRBV19|NA|TRBJ1-1|NA
CATRQALGHDTEAFF
TGTGCCACCCGACAGGCCCTGGGTCACGACACTGAAGCTTTCTTT
>TRBV30|NA|TRBJ1-1|NA
CAWSIDRGTEAFF
TGTGCCTGGAGTATAGATCGGGGCACTGAAGCTTTCTTT
>TRBV12-1|NA|TRBJ2-4|NA
CASSSRQGLRQYF
TGTGCCAGCAGCTCCCGACAGGGACTCCGTCAGTACTTC
>TRBV7-9|NA|TRBJ2-7|TRBD1
CASSLEGTGVHEQYF
TGTGCCAGCAGCTTAGAGGGGACAGGGGTACACGAGCAGTACTTC
>TRBV27|NA|TRBJ1-1|TRBD1
CASTGDRNTEAFF
TGTGCCAGCACCGGGGACAGGAACACTGAAGCTTTCTTT
>TRBV6-6|NA|TRBJ2-7|NA
CASSLGTPEIEQYF
TGTGCCAGCAGTCTCGGGACTCCCGAGATAGAGCAGTACTTC
>TRBV7-8|NA|TRBJ1-1|NA
CASSLVGGGNTEAFF
TGTGCCAGCAGCTTAGTAGGGGGTGGGAACACTGAAGCTTTCTTT
>TRBV7-8|NA|TRBJ2-6|NA
CASSPWTVSGANVLTF
TGTGCCAGCAGCCCCTGGACAGTCTCTGGGGCCAACGTCCTGACTTTC
>TRBV29-1|once|TRBJ2-7|TRBD2
CSVEGLAGTSYEQYF
TGCAGCGTTGAAGGGCTAGCGGGGACCTCCTACGAGCAGTACTTC
>TRBV9|NA|TRBJ2-3|NA
CASSVRGLGTDTQYF
TGTGCCAGCAGCGTAAGGGGACTGGGCACAGATACGCAGTATTTT
>TRBV29-1|NA|TRBJ2-1|NA
CSVVPQGGNEQFF
TGCAGCGTTGTACCACAGGGTGGGAATGAGCAGTTCTTC
>TRBV9|NA|TRBJ2-5|TRBD2
CASSESSGGEETQYF
TGTGCCAGCAGCGAATCTAGCGGGGGGGAAGAGACCCAGTACTTC
>TRBV28|NA|TRBJ1-3|TRBD1
CASSFPGQGVTGNTIYF
TGTGCCAGCAGTTTTCCGGGACAGGGGGTGACTGGAAACACCATATATTTT